A selection of T cell receptor beta chains follows, all from one sample in a study of graft-versus-host responses after intestinal transplantation. The method was immunoSEQ multiplex PCR; TCRdb's version includes in-frame clones alone and lacks a portion of them. Of tens of thousands of clones detected, just under 85% appear once; the ten largest clones hold 15% to 20%. Their target antigens are unknown. This material consisted of unstimulated CD8+ T cells sorted from spleen or lymph node cells, taken before intestinal transplant. Every receptor here comes from a human donor who received an intestinal transplant. Both conserved end residues are part of each CDR3. Fields, in order: V gene, clone size, D gene, J gene, CDR3 DNA, CDR3 protein. A D gene is named only where the DNA matches it firmly. Rows give clone size only sometimes, using once, few, many, or a class for an expanded clone.

v_gene: TRBV5-6
abundance: hyperexpanded
d_gene: NA
j_gene: TRBJ2-1
CDR3nt: TGTGCCAGCCAAGAGCCCTACAATGAGCAGTTCTTC
CDR3aa: CASQEPYNEQFF

v_gene: TRBV13
abundance: NA
d_gene: TRBD1
j_gene: TRBJ1-1
CDR3nt: TGTGCCAGCAGCCCGGAGCGGGGACAGGGTGCTTTCTTT
CDR3aa: CASSPERGQGAFF

v_gene: TRBV9
abundance: NA
d_gene: TRBD2
j_gene: TRBJ2-1
CDR3nt: TGTGCCAGCAGCGTAACCCCCGGGACTAGCGGGATCAATGAGCAGTTCTTC
CDR3aa: CASSVTPGTSGINEQFF

v_gene: TRBV28
abundance: NA
d_gene: NA
j_gene: TRBJ2-5
CDR3nt: TGTGCCAGCAGTTCCCCGCGGGGGCTCGGGCAAGAGACCCAGTACTTC
CDR3aa: CASSSPRGLGQETQYF

v_gene: TRBV6-5
abundance: NA
d_gene: NA
j_gene: TRBJ2-3
CDR3nt: TGTGCCAGCAGTTACGGGTGGGAGGATACGCAGTATTTT
CDR3aa: CASSYGWEDTQYF

v_gene: TRBV13
abundance: NA
d_gene: TRBD2
j_gene: TRBJ2-7
CDR3nt: TGTGCCAGCAGTGGGACTAGCGGGACTACCTACGAGCAGTACTTC
CDR3aa: CASSGTSGTTYEQYF

v_gene: TRBV4-1
abundance: few
d_gene: TRBD1
j_gene: TRBJ2-3
CDR3nt: TGCGCCAGCAGCCAAGCAGGGGGAAGCACAGATACGCAGTATTTT
CDR3aa: CASSQAGGSTDTQYF

v_gene: TRBV5-1
abundance: NA
d_gene: TRBD2
j_gene: TRBJ2-2
CDR3nt: TGCGCCAGCAGCTTGGGGCTAGCGGACGCGAACACCGGGGAGCTGTTTTTT
CDR3aa: CASSLGLADANTGELFF

v_gene: TRBV14
abundance: NA
d_gene: NA
j_gene: TRBJ2-3
CDR3nt: TGTGCCAGCGGACCCCAGGGACTAGATACGCAGTATTTT
CDR3aa: CASGPQGLDTQYF

v_gene: TRBV14
abundance: NA
d_gene: NA
j_gene: TRBJ2-1
CDR3nt: TGTGCCAGCAGCCAAGATTTAATCCAGGGAGGTGAGCAGTTCTTC
CDR3aa: CASSQDLIQGGEQFF

v_gene: TRBV28
abundance: NA
d_gene: NA
j_gene: TRBJ2-3
CDR3nt: TGTGCCTCAGGAGGGGACGGCACAGATACGCAGTATTTT
CDR3aa: CASGGDGTDTQYF

v_gene: TRBV19
abundance: NA
d_gene: NA
j_gene: TRBJ1-5
CDR3nt: TGTGCCAGTAGTATCGGGGGGCCCCAGCATTTT
CDR3aa: CASSIGGPQHF

v_gene: TRBV5-5
abundance: NA
d_gene: NA
j_gene: TRBJ1-5
CDR3nt: TGTGCCAGCAGCTTGTCGGGGGTGGGCAATCAGCCCCAGCATTTT
CDR3aa: CASSLSGVGNQPQHF

v_gene: TRBV19
abundance: NA
d_gene: TRBD1
j_gene: TRBJ1-1
CDR3nt: TGTGCCAGTAGTATAGCAGGCGCAGGGGGCACTGAAGCTTTCTTT
CDR3aa: CASSIAGAGGTEAFF

v_gene: TRBV15
abundance: few
d_gene: TRBD2
j_gene: TRBJ2-7
CDR3nt: TGTGCCACCAGCAGTGGGACTAGCGGGACCCACGAGCAGTACTTC
CDR3aa: CATSSGTSGTHEQYF

v_gene: TRBV7-9
abundance: NA
d_gene: NA
j_gene: TRBJ2-1
CDR3nt: TGTGCCAGCAGCATACGAGATGAGCAGTTCTTC
CDR3aa: CASSIRDEQFF

v_gene: TRBV10-3
abundance: NA
d_gene: NA
j_gene: TRBJ2-3
CDR3nt: TGTGCCATCAGTGAGTCGTCTCTCCCGGGAACAGATACGCAGTATTTT
CDR3aa: CAISESSLPGTDTQYF

v_gene: TRBV10-3
abundance: few
d_gene: TRBD1
j_gene: TRBJ2-5
CDR3nt: TGTGCCATCACCCAGGGACAGGGCCCCCTGGAGACCCAGTACTTC
CDR3aa: CAITQGQGPLETQYF

v_gene: TRBV7-9
abundance: once
d_gene: TRBD2
j_gene: TRBJ2-1
CDR3nt: TGTGCCAGCAGCTTAGCGCTAGCGGGGCAGGTGGATGAGCAGTTCTTC
CDR3aa: CASSLALAGQVDEQFF

v_gene: TRBV18
abundance: NA
d_gene: NA
j_gene: TRBJ1-5
CDR3nt: TGTGCCAGCTCACCGTGGATGGGGCCGGGCAATCAGCCCCAGCATTTT
CDR3aa: CASSPWMGPGNQPQHF

v_gene: TRBV11-2
abundance: NA
d_gene: NA
j_gene: TRBJ1-4
CDR3nt: TGTGCCAGCAGCTTATGGAGCAGGGATCCAACTAATGAAAAACTGTTTTTT
CDR3aa: CASSLWSRDPTNEKLFF

v_gene: TRBV11-2
abundance: NA
d_gene: NA
j_gene: TRBJ2-3
CDR3nt: TGTGCCAGCAGCTTAGCCGGCCAGCGGCAGGTTAGGGTAGATACGCAGTATTTT
CDR3aa: CASSLAGQRQVRVDTQYF

v_gene: TRBV4-3
abundance: few
d_gene: NA
j_gene: TRBJ1-2
CDR3nt: TGCGCCAGCAGCCAAGATCGAGGGACTTTTAACTATGGCTACACCTTC
CDR3aa: CASSQDRGTFNYGYTF

v_gene: TRBV6-1
abundance: few
d_gene: NA
j_gene: TRBJ2-1
CDR3nt: TGTGCCAGCAGTGACCGGGAGTACAATGAGCAGTTCTTC
CDR3aa: CASSDREYNEQFF

v_gene: TRBV27
abundance: NA
d_gene: TRBD2
j_gene: TRBJ2-7
CDR3nt: TGTGCCAGCAGTTCGGGACTAGCGACCGAGCAGTACTTC
CDR3aa: CASSSGLATEQYF

v_gene: TRBV5-1
abundance: NA
d_gene: NA
j_gene: TRBJ1-1
CDR3nt: TGCGCCAGCAGAGAGAAGGCGCGGGACACTGAAGCTTTCTTT
CDR3aa: CASREKARDTEAFF

v_gene: TRBV4-1
abundance: NA
d_gene: NA
j_gene: TRBJ2-5
CDR3nt: TGCGCCAGCAGCCCCATGGGGAGGTTCGGGAGCCCCCAAGAGACCCAGTACTTC
CDR3aa: CASSPMGRFGSPQETQYF

v_gene: TRBV19
abundance: NA
d_gene: TRBD2
j_gene: TRBJ2-7
CDR3nt: TGTGCCAGTAGTGTGAGCGGGAGGGGCTACGAGCAGTACTTC
CDR3aa: CASSVSGRGYEQYF

v_gene: TRBV6-1
abundance: NA
d_gene: NA
j_gene: TRBJ2-7
CDR3nt: TGTGCCAGCAGTGAAGTGACTGCGAGCTCCTACGAGCAGTACTTC
CDR3aa: CASSEVTASSYEQYF

v_gene: TRBV7-9
abundance: NA
d_gene: NA
j_gene: TRBJ2-1
CDR3nt: TGTGCCAGCAGCTTAACATTCCTCTCCTACAATGAGCAGTTCTTC
CDR3aa: CASSLTFLSYNEQFF

v_gene: TRBV7-9
abundance: NA
d_gene: NA
j_gene: TRBJ2-7
CDR3nt: TGTGCCAGCAGCTCCGCGGCCTACGAGCAGTACTTC
CDR3aa: CASSSAAYEQYF

v_gene: TRBV28
abundance: NA
d_gene: TRBD2
j_gene: TRBJ2-7
CDR3nt: TGTGCCAGCAGCACCCCTAGCGGGGCTTCCTACGAGCAGTACTTC
CDR3aa: CASSTPSGASYEQYF

v_gene: TRBV2
abundance: NA
d_gene: NA
j_gene: TRBJ2-1
CDR3nt: TGTGCCAGCAGGGTGCTATACAATGAGCAGTTCTTC
CDR3aa: CASRVLYNEQFF

v_gene: TRBV7-8
abundance: NA
d_gene: NA
j_gene: TRBJ2-5
CDR3nt: TGTGCCAGCAGCTTAGCCGGGACAATTAACTTACCCAAGAAAGGGACCCAGTACTTC
CDR3aa: CASSLAGTINLPKKGTQYF

v_gene: TRBV9
abundance: NA
d_gene: TRBD2
j_gene: TRBJ2-7
CDR3nt: TGTGCCAGCACGAGAAGGCTAGCGGTCTACGAGCAGTACTTC
CDR3aa: CASTRRLAVYEQYF

v_gene: TRBV2
abundance: few
d_gene: TRBD2
j_gene: TRBJ2-7
CDR3nt: TGTGCCAGCAGTGAAGCGACTAGCACCTACGAGCAGTACTTC
CDR3aa: CASSEATSTYEQYF

v_gene: TRBV21-1
abundance: NA
d_gene: NA
j_gene: TRBJ2-7
CDR3nt: TGTGCCAGCAGCGCTGGGACAGGGGGCTACGAGCAGTACTTC
CDR3aa: CASSAGTGGYEQYF

v_gene: TRBV28
abundance: NA
d_gene: NA
j_gene: TRBJ2-3
CDR3nt: TGTGCCAGCAGTCCAATGACGACACTCACAGATACGCAGTATTTT
CDR3aa: CASSPMTTLTDTQYF

v_gene: TRBV6-5
abundance: NA
d_gene: TRBD1
j_gene: TRBJ2-7
CDR3nt: TGTGCCAGCAGTGTGACAGGGGGGTACGAGCAGTACTTC
CDR3aa: CASSVTGGYEQYF

v_gene: TRBV7-8
abundance: NA
d_gene: NA
j_gene: TRBJ1-2
CDR3nt: TGTGCCAGCAGCCTGACTCAGGGGATTCCTAACTATGGCTACACCTTC
CDR3aa: CASSLTQGIPNYGYTF

v_gene: TRBV7-9
abundance: once
d_gene: TRBD1
j_gene: TRBJ1-2
CDR3nt: TGTGCCAGCAGCTCCTTTCTTCCCGGGACAGGAGGTAACTATGGCTACACCTTC
CDR3aa: CASSSFLPGTGGNYGYTF

v_gene: TRBV7-9
abundance: NA
d_gene: NA
j_gene: TRBJ1-2
CDR3nt: TGTGCCAGCAGCTTAGCAGGGGGGGGATTGGAGTCTGGCTACACCTTC
CDR3aa: CASSLAGGGLESGYTF

v_gene: TRBV7-9
abundance: once
d_gene: TRBD1
j_gene: TRBJ2-5
CDR3nt: TGTGCCAGCAGCTTATTGGGACAGGGGGCAGAGACCCAGTACTTC
CDR3aa: CASSLLGQGAETQYF

v_gene: TRBV7-8
abundance: NA
d_gene: NA
j_gene: TRBJ2-7
CDR3nt: TGTGCCAGCAGCTTAAAGGCAGGGGATATTGAAGGGTTGAAAGGTTATAGCTACGAGCAGTACTTC
CDR3aa: CASSLKAGDIEGLKGYSYEQYF

v_gene: TRBV5-6
abundance: few
d_gene: TRBD1
j_gene: TRBJ2-7
CDR3nt: TGTGCCAGCAGCTTGGAGGACAGGGACTACGAGCAGTACTTC
CDR3aa: CASSLEDRDYEQYF

v_gene: TRBV28
abundance: NA
d_gene: NA
j_gene: TRBJ2-3
CDR3nt: TGTGCCAGCAGTTCCTCTTTTGGGGGCAGATTCAGAGATACGCAGTATTTT
CDR3aa: CASSSSFGGRFRDTQYF

v_gene: TRBV2
abundance: NA
d_gene: NA
j_gene: TRBJ1-2
CDR3nt: TGTGCCAGCAGCCCTGTTGGGACGGAGGGACTCTTTAACTATGGCTACACCTTC
CDR3aa: CASSPVGTEGLFNYGYTF